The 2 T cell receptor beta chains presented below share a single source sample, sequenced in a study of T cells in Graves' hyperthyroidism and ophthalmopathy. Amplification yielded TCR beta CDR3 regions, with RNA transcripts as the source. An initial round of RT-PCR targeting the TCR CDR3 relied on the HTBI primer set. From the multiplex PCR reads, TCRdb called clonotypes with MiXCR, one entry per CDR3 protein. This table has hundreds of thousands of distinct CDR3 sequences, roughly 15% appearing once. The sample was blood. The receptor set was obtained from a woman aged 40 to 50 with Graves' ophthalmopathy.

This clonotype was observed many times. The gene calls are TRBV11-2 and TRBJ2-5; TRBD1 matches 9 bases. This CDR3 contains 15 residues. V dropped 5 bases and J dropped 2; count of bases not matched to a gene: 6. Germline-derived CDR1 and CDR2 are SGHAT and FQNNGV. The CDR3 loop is CASSRGTGKQETQYF. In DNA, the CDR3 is TGTGCCAGCAGCCGCGGGACAGGGAAACAAGAGACCCAGTACTTC. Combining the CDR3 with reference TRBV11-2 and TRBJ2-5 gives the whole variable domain EAGVAQSPRYKIIEKRQSVAFWCNPISGHATLYWYQQILGQGPKLLIQFQNNGVVDDSQLPKDRFSAERLKGVDSTLKIQPAKLEDSAVYLCASSRGTGKQETQYFGPGTRLLVL.

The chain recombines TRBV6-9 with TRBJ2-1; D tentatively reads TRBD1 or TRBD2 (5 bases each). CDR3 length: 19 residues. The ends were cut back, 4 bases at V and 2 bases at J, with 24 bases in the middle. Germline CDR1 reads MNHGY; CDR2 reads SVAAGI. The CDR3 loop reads CASSFGGVHSGQTYNEQFF. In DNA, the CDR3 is TGTGCCAGCAGTTTTGGAGGAGTGCATTCGGGGCAAACCTACAATGAGCAGTTCTTC.